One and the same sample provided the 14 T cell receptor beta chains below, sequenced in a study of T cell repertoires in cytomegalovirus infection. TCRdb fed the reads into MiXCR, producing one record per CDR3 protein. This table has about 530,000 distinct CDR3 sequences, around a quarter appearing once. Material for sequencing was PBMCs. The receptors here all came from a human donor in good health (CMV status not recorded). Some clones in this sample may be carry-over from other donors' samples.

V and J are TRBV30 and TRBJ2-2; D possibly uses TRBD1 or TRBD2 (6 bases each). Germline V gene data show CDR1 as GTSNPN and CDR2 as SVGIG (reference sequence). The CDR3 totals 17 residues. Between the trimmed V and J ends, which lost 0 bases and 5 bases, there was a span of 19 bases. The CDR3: CAWSVPRGLSRTGELFF. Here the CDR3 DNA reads TGTGCCTGGAGTGTACCCCGGGGGCTCTCGAGAACCGGGGAGCTGTTTTTT.

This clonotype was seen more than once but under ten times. CDR3 bases: TGCGCCAGCAGCCGGACACCTCCGGCCGGGGCCAACGTCCTGACTTTC. Translated, it gives CASSRTPPAGANVLTF. The gene calls are TRBV5-1 and TRBJ2-6; D is perhaps TRBD1 (5 bases). Germline V gives CDR1 SGHRS, CDR2 YFSETQ. Trimming shortened V by 4 bases and J by 4 bases, and 15 bases separated the two germline ends. The CDR3 has 16 amino acids.

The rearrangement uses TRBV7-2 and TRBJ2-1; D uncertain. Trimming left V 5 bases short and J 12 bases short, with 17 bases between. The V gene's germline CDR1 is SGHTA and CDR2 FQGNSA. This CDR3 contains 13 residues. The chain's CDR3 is CASSDTAAKAQFF. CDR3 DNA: TGTGCCAGCAGCGACACGGCGGCCAAAGCGCAGTTCTTC. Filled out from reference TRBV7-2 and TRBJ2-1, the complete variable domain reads GAGVSQSPSNKVTEKGKDVELRCDPISGHTALYWYRQSLGQGLEFLIYFQGNSAPDKSGLPSDRFSAERTGGSVSTLTIQRTQQEDSAVYLCASSDTAAKAQFFGPGTRLTVL.

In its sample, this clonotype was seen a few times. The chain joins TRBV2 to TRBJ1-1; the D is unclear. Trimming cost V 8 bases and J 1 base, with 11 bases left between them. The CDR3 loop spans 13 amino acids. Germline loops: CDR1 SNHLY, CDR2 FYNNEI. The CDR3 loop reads CASGLEKNTEAFF. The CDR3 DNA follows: TGTGCCAGCGGTTTGGAAAAGAACACTGAAGCTTTCTTT.

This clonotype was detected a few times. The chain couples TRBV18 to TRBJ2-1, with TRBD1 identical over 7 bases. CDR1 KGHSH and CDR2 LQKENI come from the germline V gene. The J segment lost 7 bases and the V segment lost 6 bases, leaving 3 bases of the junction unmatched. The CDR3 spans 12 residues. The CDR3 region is CASSTRGNEQFF. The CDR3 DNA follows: TGTGCCAGCTCCACCAGGGGGAATGAGCAGTTCTTC. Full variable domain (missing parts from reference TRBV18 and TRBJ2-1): NAGVMQNPRHLVRRRGQEARLRCSPMKGHSHVYWYRQLPEEGLKFMVYLQKENIIDESGMPKERFSAEFPKEGPSILRIQQVVRGDSAAYFCASSTRGNEQFFGPGTRLTVL.

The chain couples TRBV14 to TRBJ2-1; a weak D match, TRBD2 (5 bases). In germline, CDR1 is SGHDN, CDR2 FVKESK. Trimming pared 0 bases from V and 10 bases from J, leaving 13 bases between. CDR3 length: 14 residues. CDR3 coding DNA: TGTGCCAGCAGCCAAGATTGGGCGGGTGGGGAGCAGTTCTTC. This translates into CASSQDWAGGEQFF.

The CDR3 spells CASSQIAGTGARETQYF. The CDR3 DNA reads as TGTGCCAGCAGCCAGATTGCCGGGACAGGGGCGCGAGAGACCCAGTACTTC. The chain recombines TRBV27 with TRBJ2-5; TRBD1 agrees at 10 bases. The germline V gene encodes CDR1 MNHEY and CDR2 SMNVEV (reference sequence). This CDR3 region has 17 residues. V lost 6 bases and J lost 4; bases outside the gene matches: 14.

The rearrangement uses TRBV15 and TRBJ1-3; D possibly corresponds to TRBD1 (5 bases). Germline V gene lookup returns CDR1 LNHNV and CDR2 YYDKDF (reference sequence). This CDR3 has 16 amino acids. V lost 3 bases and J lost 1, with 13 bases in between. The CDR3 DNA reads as TGTGCCACCAGCAGTGGGGGTTTTCCGTCTGGAAACACCATATATTTT. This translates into CATSSGGFPSGNTIYF.

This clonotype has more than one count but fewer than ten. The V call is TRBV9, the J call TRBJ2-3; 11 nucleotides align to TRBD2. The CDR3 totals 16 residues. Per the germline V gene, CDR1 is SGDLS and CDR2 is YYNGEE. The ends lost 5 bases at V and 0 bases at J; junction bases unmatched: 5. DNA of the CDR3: TGTGCCAGCAGGGCAGGGACTAGCGGAAGCACAGATACGCAGTATTTT. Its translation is CASRAGTSGSTDTQYF.

The CDR3 here is CASRQSGQALNGYTF. CDR3 coding DNA: TGTGCCAGCAGACAATCGGGGCAGGCGCTTAATGGCTACACCTTC. The chain has TRBV6-5 and TRBJ1-2; TRBD1 might be the D (5 bases). This CDR3 has 15 residues. The V gene's germline CDR1 is MNHEY and CDR2 SVGAGI. Between the trimmed V and J ends, which lost 6 bases and 6 bases, there was a span of 20 bases.

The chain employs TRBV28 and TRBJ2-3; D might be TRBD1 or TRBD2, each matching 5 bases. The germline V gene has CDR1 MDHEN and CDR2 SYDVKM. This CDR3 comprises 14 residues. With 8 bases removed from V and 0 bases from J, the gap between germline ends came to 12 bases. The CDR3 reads CASSWGFSTDTQYF. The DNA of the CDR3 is TGTGCCAGCTCTTGGGGGTTCAGCACAGATACGCAGTATTTT.

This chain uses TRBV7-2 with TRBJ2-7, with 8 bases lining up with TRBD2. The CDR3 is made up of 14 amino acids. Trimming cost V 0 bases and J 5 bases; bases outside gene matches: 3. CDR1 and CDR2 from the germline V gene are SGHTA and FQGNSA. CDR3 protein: CASSLAGRANEQYV. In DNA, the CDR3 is TGTGCCAGCAGCTTAGCCGGGAGGGCAAACGAGCAGTACGTC.

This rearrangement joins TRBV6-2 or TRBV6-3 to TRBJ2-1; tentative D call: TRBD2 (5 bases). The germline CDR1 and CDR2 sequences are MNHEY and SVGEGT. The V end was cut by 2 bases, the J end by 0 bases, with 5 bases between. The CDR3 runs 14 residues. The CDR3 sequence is CASSYGSSYNEQFF. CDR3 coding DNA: TGTGCCAGCAGTTACGGGAGCTCCTACAATGAGCAGTTCTTC.

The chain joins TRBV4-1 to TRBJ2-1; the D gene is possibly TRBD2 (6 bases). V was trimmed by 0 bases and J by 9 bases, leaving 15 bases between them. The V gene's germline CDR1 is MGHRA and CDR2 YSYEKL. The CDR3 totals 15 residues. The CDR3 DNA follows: TGCGCCAGCAGCCAAGAGGAGGGAGACGGCGGTGAGCAGTTCTTC. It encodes CASSQEEGDGGEQFF.